The 7 T cell receptor beta chains reported below all come from one sample, sequenced in a study of shared clonotypes between healthy human individuals. The table came from immunoSEQ multiplex PCR; TCRdb's copy has only in-frame clones and leaves some out. The sample shows under 2,500,000 clones, around 95% of them seen only once. The source material was naive CD4+ T cells sorted from blood. Indicated subset: CD45RA+ positively selected. These receptors were taken from a man aged 18 to 29 in good health.

This sequence joins TRBV10-3 and TRBJ2-7, with D uncertain. Germline V gene data show CDR1 as ENHRY and CDR2 as SYGVKD. CDR3 size: 13 residues. V lost 2 bases to trimming and J lost 3 bases, with 8 bases between them. The CDR3 protein is CAISETRNYEQYF. In nucleotides, the CDR3 is TGTGCCATCAGTGAGACACGAAACTACGAGCAGTACTTC.

The chain employs TRBV6-4 and TRBJ2-2; D is unresolved. CDR1 and CDR2 (germline): MRHNA, SNTAGT. This CDR3 spans 15 amino acids. Trimming stripped 5 bases from V and 0 bases from J, with 10 bases between. The CDR3 here is CASSPEDTNTGELFF. The CDR3, as DNA: TGTGCCAGCAGTCCAGAGGATACGAACACCGGGGAGCTGTTTTTT.

The rearrangement joins TRBV6-1 to TRBJ2-3, with D perhaps TRBD2 (6 bases). The CDR3 runs to 13 residues. V was shortened by 3 bases and J by 7 bases, with 11 bases between the two germline ends. Looked up from germline, CDR1 is MNHNS and CDR2 is SASEGT. This CDR3 is CASSEFGGNTQYF. The CDR3 DNA sequence: TGTGCCAGCAGTGAGTTCGGGGGAAATACGCAGTATTTT.

The chain is built from TRBV2 and TRBJ2-2, with 7 positions matching TRBD2. This CDR3 has 16 residues. J lost 2 bases, V lost 5 bases, and 8 bases had no gene match. Germline CDR1 and CDR2: SNHLY and FYNNEI. DNA for the CDR3: TGTGCCAGCAGTCAACTAGCGTCGTTTAACACCGGGGAGCTGTTTTTT. Its protein product is CASSQLASFNTGELFF.

This chain connects TRBV4-1 to TRBJ2-7, with D perhaps TRBD1 or TRBD2 (7 bases each). Trimming pared 2 bases from V and 6 bases from J, leaving 20 bases between. The CDR3 sequence is 16 residues long. CDR1 and CDR2 from the germline V gene are MGHRA and YSYEKL. The CDR3 sequence: CASSQLVLGGGFEQYF. CDR3 DNA: TGCGCCAGCAGCCAACTTGTGTTGGGAGGGGGCTTCGAGCAGTACTTC.

V and J are TRBV10-2 and TRBJ2-3; 9 bases align to TRBD2. Germline V gene lookup returns CDR1 WSHSY and CDR2 SAAADI. The ends lost 3 bases at V and 0 bases at J; junction bases unmatched: 4. The CDR3 sequence is 16 residues long. CDR3 in DNA: TGCGCCAGCAGTGAAACTAGCGGGCAGAGCACAGATACGCAGTATTTT. Translating gives CASSETSGQSTDTQYF.

V usage is TRBV2 and J usage is TRBJ2-7; no clear D. This CDR3 has 11 residues. The V gene's germline CDR1 is SNHLY and CDR2 FYNNEI. V shed 7 bases and J shed 5 bases, with 9 bases lying between them. This chain's CDR3 is CASMGWDEQYF. CDR3 sequence (DNA): TGTGCCAGCATGGGGTGGGACGAGCAGTACTTC.